This entry concerns a single T cell receptor (beta chain). Its antigen is unknown. Base qualities are not recorded, but no much larger clone differs from it by a single base. Data came from an Illumina NovaSeq 6000. cDNA libraries for TCRalpha and TCRbeta were prepared by 5'RACE using constant-segment primers, with sample barcodes and unique molecular identifiers added. Trizol reagent was used to extract RNA from every sample. The libraries were amplified in two PCR steps, and the second step added a second sample barcode and Illumina TruSeq adapters. Sequencing of libraries was performed on an Illumina NovaSeq with 2 x 150 bp paired-end reads. The authors processed their data as follows. The reads were demultiplexed and collapsed into UMI-guided consensus sequences using migec v1.2.7. Using mixcr v2.1.11, UMI consensuses were aligned to TRA and TRB V and J templates and then assembled into clonotypes. A clonotype was counted as expanded or contracted only when both edgeR and NoisET called the clonotype significant, with the noise models trained on biological replicates. edgeR calls used a false discovery rate-adjusted p below 0.01 and a log2 fold-change threshold of 1. As an exploratory analysis of dynamics, max-normalized trajectories of the 1000 most abundant clonotypes were examined by PCA with hierarchical clustering. The CD4 or CD8 phenotype of responding clones was assigned using the separately sequenced CD4+ and CD8+ repertoires. Starting from the raw public reads, TCRdb applied fastp trimming at Q25, assembled clones with MiXCR and retained in-frame beta chains. Rows merge per CDR3 protein into single entries with the most common DNA and genes. TCRdb assigned the V and J calls; the authors' analysis was not used. In all, the sample holds fewer than 250,000 distinct CDR3 sequences, and more than 9% of those were seen once. The ten largest clones capture 2.5% to 3.5% of the sample.

In the germline V gene, CDR1 corresponds to WSHSY and CDR2 to SAAADI. Trimming removed 7 bases from V and 0 bases from J, leaving 9 bases between the germline ends. From its cysteine to its phenylalanine, the CDR3 spans 14 amino acids. The DNA shown is the 42-base CDR3, in frame from base 1. PBMCs were isolated by Ficoll-Paque density gradient centrifugation. These data originate in a study of T-cell memory formation after mild COVID-19 (dated by TCRdb to the early 2020s). Notes on the research overall: TCR sequence clusters from the two donors were found to be largely donor specific. Longitudinal TCRalpha and TCRbeta repertoire sequencing tracked T-cell clones expanding and contracting after mild COVID-19 in two donors. The cohort was made up of two young adult volunteers, one female and one male, who were previously healthy.

General findings and caveats noted by the study authors: Whether the second-wave clones peaking on day 37 were SARS-CoV-2 specific was not confirmed. Contracting CD4+ clones were located mainly in the CM and EM memory subsets, whereas CD8+ clones were found to be enriched in EMRA. The study covered only two mild cases, and larger cohorts including severe cases with pre-infection samples were considered necessary. Balanced CD4/CD8 phenotypes were observed for clones contracting from day 15 to 85, whereas a bias towards CD4+ was observed for a second wave of clones expanding from day 15 to 37. The detection of some responding clones in pre-infection memory suggests that pre-existing cross-reactive memory T cells joined the SARS-CoV-2 response.

The rearrangement combines TRBV10-2 with TRBJ2-2; TRBD1 is possibly the D segment (6 matching bases). This TCR derives from a man aged 18 to 35 who had mild COVID-19 (a few samples of this study predate the infection). The sample titles of this study are shuffled in the database, so cell type and time point are left out; the donor was told from shared clones. The sample was PBMCs or a T cell subset sorted from them (not recorded which). CDR3 sequence: CASKQGTNTGELFF. The DNA sequence is TGCGCCAGCAAGCAGGGGACGAACACCGGGGAGCTGTTTTTT.